This T cell receptor beta chain was recorded in a study of shared clonotypes between healthy human individuals. Study summary: Plates per donor: three CD4 naive, three CD4 memory, two CD8 naive, one CD8 memory. Broader study findings: Non-shared clonotypes showed lower generation probabilities than clonotypes common to all four donors. There were few donors, and this limited the genetic and exposure-history diversity represented.

Per the germline V gene, CDR1 is SGHVS and CDR2 is FNYEAQ. CDR3 length: 15 residues. J gave up 5 bases and V 3 bases, and 5 bases lay outside the gene matches. As to this clone: The antigen is unknown. Different DNA sequences within this sample yield the same CDR3.

Samples underwent the assay at deep level. Assay used: immunoSEQ multiplex PCR; TCRdb lists only in-frame clones, some missing. The sample lists around 700,000 clones, about 91% occurring once. As defined, naive CD8 cells were CD45RO-negative and positively selected for CCR7, with terminally differentiated effector memory CD45RA+ cells excluded. Sequencing used naive CD8+ T cells sorted from blood. The chain joins TRBV7-6 to TRBJ1-2; 11 positions match TRBD1. The receptor was isolated from a man aged 25 to 40 in good health. The CDR3 sequence is CASSFRGQGDYGYTF. CDR3 nucleotide sequence: TGTGCCAGCAGCTTTAGGGGACAGGGGGATTATGGCTACACCTTC.